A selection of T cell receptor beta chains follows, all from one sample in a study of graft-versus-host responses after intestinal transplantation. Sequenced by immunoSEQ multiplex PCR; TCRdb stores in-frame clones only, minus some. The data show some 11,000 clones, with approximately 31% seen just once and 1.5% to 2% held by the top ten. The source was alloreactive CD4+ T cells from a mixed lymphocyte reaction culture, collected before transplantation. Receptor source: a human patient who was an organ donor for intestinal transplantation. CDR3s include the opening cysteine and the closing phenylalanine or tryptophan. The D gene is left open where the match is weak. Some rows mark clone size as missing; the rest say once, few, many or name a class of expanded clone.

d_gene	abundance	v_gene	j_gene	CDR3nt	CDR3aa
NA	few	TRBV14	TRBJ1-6	TGTGCCAGCAGCCAAGATACGGGGGGCGCAGGATCACCCCTCCACTTT	CASSQDTGGAGSPLHF
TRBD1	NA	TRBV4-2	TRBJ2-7	TGTGCCAGCAGCCCCGACAGGGGCTACGAGCAGTACTTC	CASSPDRGYEQYF
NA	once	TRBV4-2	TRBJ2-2	TGTGCCAGCAGCCCCGGGGGTTCGAACACCGGGGAGCTGTTTTTT	CASSPGGSNTGELFF
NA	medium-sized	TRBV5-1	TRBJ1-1	TGCGCCAGCAGCTTGGCCAGGGCGAACACTGAAGCTTTCTTT	CASSLARANTEAFF
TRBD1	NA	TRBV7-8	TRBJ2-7	TGTGCCAGCAGCTTAGGGGGTCTACAGGGGAGATCGTACTTC	CASSLGGLQGRSYF
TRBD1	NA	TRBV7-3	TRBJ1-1	TGTGCCAGCAGCTCCACAGGGGGGAGGACTGAAGCTTTCTTT	CASSSTGGRTEAFF
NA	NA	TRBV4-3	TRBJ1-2	TGCGCCAGCAGCCAAGCTCAGGGCCAGGGAGGTGGCTACACCTTC	CASSQAQGQGGGYTF
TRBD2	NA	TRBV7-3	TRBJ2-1	TGTGCCAGCAGCTCTGGAGCGGGGGCCTACAATGAGCAGTTCTTC	CASSSGAGAYNEQFF
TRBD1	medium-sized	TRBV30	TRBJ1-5	TGTGCCTTGCGGACAGGTAGCAATCAGCCCCAGCATTTT	CALRTGSNQPQHF
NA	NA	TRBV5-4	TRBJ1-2	TGTGCCAGCAGCCCCCGGGTTCTACCTTACTATGGCTACACCTTC	CASSPRVLPYYGYTF
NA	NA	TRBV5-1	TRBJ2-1	TGCGCCAGCAGCTTGGGGTACGGGAGATATTCTGACAATGAGCAGTTCTTC	CASSLGYGRYSDNEQFF
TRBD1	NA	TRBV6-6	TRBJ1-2	TGTGCCAGCAGCGTGATGGACAGGGGGATCAGCTATGGCTACACCTTC	CASSVMDRGISYGYTF
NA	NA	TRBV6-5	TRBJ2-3	TGTGCCAGCAGGAACGACTTCGGAGCAGATACGCAGTATTTT	CASRNDFGADTQYF
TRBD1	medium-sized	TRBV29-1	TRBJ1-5	TGCAGCGCCGGACAGGGAAATCAGCCCCAGCATTTT	CSAGQGNQPQHF
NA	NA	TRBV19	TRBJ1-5	TGTGCGGACATTACACCGTTCGTCACCCAGCATTTT	CADITPFVTQHF
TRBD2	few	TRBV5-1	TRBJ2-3	TGCGCCAGCAGCTTGGAGGCTAGCGGAAACACAGATACGCAGTATTTT	CASSLEASGNTDTQYF
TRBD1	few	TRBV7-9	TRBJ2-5	TGTGCCAGCAGCTATATAATTGGACAGGGGGGAGAGACCCAGTACTTC	CASSYIIGQGGETQYF
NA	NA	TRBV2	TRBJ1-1	TGTGCCAGCAGCGGACAGAACACTGAAGCTTTCTTT	CASSGQNTEAFF
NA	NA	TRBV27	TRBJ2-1	TGTGCCAGCAGTTCCCCGCGGGTCTCCTACAATGAGCAGTTCTTC	CASSSPRVSYNEQFF
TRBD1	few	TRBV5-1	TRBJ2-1	TGCGCCAGCAGCTTGCAGGGGGACAGGTACAATGAGCAGTTCTTC	CASSLQGDRYNEQFF
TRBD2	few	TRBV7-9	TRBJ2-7	TGTGCCAGCAGCCCACGGGGGGGCGCCGTATACGAGCAGTACTTC	CASSPRGGAVYEQYF
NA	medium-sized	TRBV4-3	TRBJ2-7	TGCGCCAGCAGCCATCCTAGAGAATACGAGCAGTACTTC	CASSHPREYEQYF
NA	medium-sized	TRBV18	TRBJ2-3	TGTGCCAGCTCACCACGTGCTAGCCACCATACGCAGTATTTT	CASSPRASHHTQYF
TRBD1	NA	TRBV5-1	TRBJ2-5	TGCGCCAGCGGGACAGGGGGAGCAGAGACCCAGTACTTC	CASGTGGAETQYF
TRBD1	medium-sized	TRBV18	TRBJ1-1	TGTGCCAGCTCACGACAGGGAAATTGGAACACTGAAGCTTTCTTT	CASSRQGNWNTEAFF
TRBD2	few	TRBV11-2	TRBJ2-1	TGTGCCAGCAGCTTAGCCAGCGGGGGCTACAATGAGCAGTTCTTC	CASSLASGGYNEQFF
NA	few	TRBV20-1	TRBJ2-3	TGCAGTGCCAAGCCAGATACGCAGTATTTT	CSAKPDTQYF
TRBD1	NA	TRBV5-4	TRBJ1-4	TGTGCCAGCAGCCAAGATAACAGGGGAAATTGGGTTAATGAAAAACTGTTTTTT	CASSQDNRGNWVNEKLFF
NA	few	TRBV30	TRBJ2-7	TGTGCCTGGAGGTCGACAGGGAGGAGCGAGCAGTACTTC	CAWRSTGRSEQYF
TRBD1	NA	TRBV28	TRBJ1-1	TGTGCCAGCAGTTCCCAGGGGGCTGGGACTTTCTTT	CASSSQGAGTFF
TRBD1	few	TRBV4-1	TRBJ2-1	TGCGCCAGCAGCCAAGATTGGGGAACAGGGGGCACCAATGAGCAGTTCTTC	CASSQDWGTGGTNEQFF
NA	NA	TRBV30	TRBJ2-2	TGTGCCTGGACACAGGGCCCAAACACCGGGGAGCTGTTTTTT	CAWTQGPNTGELFF
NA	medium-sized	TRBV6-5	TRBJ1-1	TGTGCCAGCAGTTACTCAGGAGGGAGGGCTTTCTTT	CASSYSGGRAFF
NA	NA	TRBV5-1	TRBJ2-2	TGCGCCAGCAGCCCGGGGGGCCCCGGGGAGCTGTTTTTT	CASSPGGPGELFF
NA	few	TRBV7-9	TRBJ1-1	TGTGCCAGCAGCTTAGAGAGAGGATCTGAAGCTTTCTTT	CASSLERGSEAFF
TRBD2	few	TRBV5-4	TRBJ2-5	TGTGCCAGCAGCTTGAGTAGCGGGGGGGAGACCCAGTACTTC	CASSLSSGGETQYF
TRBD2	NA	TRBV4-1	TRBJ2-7	TGTGCCAGCAGCCAAGGGCAACTAGCGTCCGACCGACAGTACTTC	CASSQGQLASDRQYF
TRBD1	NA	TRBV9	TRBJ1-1	TGTGCCAGCAGCGTAGATCCGGGACAGGGAGTGATTACTGAAGCTTTCTTT	CASSVDPGQGVITEAFF
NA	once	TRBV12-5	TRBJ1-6	TGTGCTAGTGGTCAGAGCCTGATCGACTGGTCGGCACCCCTCCACTTT	CASGQSLIDWSAPLHF
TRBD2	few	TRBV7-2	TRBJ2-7	TGTGCCAGCAGCTTAGGGGCGGGGGGCCTATTCTACGAGCAGTACTTC	CASSLGAGGLFYEQYF
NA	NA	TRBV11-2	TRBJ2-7	TGTGCCAGCAGCTCAGGGGTCGAGCAGTACTTC	CASSSGVEQYF